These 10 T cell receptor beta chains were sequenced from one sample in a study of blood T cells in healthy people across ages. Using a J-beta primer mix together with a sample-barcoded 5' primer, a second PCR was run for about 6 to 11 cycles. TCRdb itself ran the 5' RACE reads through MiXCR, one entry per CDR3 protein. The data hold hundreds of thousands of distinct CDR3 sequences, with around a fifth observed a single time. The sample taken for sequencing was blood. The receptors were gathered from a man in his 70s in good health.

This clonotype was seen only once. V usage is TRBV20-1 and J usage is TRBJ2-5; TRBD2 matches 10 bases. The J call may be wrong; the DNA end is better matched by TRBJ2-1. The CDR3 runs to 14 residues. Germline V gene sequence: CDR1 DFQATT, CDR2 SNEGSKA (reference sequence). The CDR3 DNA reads TGCAGTGCTAGAGAGGGACTAGCGAGGAATGAGCAGTTCTTC. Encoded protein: CSAREGLARNEQFF.

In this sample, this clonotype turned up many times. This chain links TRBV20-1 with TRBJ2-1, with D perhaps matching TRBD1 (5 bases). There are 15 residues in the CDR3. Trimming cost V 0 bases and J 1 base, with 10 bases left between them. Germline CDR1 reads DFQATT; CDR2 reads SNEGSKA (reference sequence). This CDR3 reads CSARDPRVSYNEQFF. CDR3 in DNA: TGCAGTGCTAGAGATCCCAGGGTATCCTACAATGAGCAGTTCTTC.

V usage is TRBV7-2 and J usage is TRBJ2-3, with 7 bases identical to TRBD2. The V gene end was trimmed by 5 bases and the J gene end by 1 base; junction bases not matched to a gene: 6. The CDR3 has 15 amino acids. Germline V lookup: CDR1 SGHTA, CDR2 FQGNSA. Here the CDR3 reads CASSTSSGRTDTQYF. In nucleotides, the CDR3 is TGTGCCAGCAGCACATCTAGCGGACGCACAGATACGCAGTATTTT.

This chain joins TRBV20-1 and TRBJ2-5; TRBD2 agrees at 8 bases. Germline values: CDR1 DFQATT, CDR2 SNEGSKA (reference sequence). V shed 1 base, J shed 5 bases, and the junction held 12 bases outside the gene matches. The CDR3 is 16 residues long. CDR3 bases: TGCAGTGCTAGAGTCCGGGCGGGAGGAATGTATGAGACCCAGTACTTC. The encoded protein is CSARVRAGGMYETQYF.

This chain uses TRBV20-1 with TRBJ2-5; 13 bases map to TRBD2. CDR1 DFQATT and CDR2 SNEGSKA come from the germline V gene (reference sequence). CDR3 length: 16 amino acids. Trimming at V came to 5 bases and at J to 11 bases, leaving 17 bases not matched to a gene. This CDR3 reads CSAGPLRLAGGTEQYF. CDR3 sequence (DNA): TGCAGTGCTGGGCCCCTAAGACTAGCGGGAGGAACAGAGCAGTACTTC.

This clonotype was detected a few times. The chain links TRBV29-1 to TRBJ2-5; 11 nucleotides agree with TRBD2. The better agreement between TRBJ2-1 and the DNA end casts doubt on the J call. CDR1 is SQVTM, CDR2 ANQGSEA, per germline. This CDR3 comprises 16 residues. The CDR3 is CSVEGLAGGRVNEQFF. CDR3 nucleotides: TGCAGCGTTGAAGGCCTAGCGGGAGGTAGGGTAAATGAGCAGTTCTTC.

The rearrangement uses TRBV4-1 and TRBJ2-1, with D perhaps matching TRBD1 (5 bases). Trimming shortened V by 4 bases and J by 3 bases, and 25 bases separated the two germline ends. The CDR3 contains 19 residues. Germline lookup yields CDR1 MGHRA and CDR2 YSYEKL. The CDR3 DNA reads TGCGCCAGCAGCCCCATTGGTATACGTGGCCAGGGCAGCTACAATGAGCAGTTCTTC. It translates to CASSPIGIRGQGSYNEQFF.

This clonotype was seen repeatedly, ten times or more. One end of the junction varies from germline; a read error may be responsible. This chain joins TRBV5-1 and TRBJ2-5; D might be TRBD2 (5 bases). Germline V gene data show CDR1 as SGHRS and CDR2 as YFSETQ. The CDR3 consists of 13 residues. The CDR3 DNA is TGTGCCAGCAGCTTAGAGGGCCAAGAGACCCAGTACTTC. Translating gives CASSLEGQETQYF. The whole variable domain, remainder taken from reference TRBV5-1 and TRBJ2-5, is KAGVTQTPRYLIKTRGQQVTLSCSPISGHRSVSWYQQTPGQGLQFLFEYFSETQRNKGNFPGRFSGRQFSNSRSEMNVSTLELGDSALYLCASSLEGQETQYFGPGTRLLVL.

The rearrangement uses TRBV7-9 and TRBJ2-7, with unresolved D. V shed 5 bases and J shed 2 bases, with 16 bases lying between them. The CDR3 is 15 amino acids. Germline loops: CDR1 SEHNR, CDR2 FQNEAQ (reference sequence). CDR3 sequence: CASSMDEFTPYEQYF. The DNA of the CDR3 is TGTGCCAGCAGCATGGACGAGTTCACGCCCTACGAGCAGTACTTC.

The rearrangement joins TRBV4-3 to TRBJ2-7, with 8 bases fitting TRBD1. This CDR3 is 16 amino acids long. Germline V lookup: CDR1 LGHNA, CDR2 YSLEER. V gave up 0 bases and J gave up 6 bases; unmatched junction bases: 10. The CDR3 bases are TGCGCCAGCAGCCAAGATCTTCAGGACAGGGTAGCCGAGCAGTACTTC. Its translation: CASSQDLQDRVAEQYF.